The clone carrying this TCR beta chain appeared a few times. Its antigen is as yet unknown. This CDR3 is 15 amino acids long. Per the germline V gene, CDR1 is MNHEY and CDR2 is SMNVEV (reference sequence). Trimming cost V 5 bases and J 2 bases, with 16 bases left between them. The data derive from a study of identical twins. Study observations and caveats: Excess sharing between twins was weaker in beta out-of-frame sequences.

TCRdb processed the 5' RACE reads anew with MiXCR; each CDR3 protein has one entry. Of 450,000 to 600,000 distinct CDR3 sequences listed, 20% to 25% are singletons. These data were also reused for a study on yellow fever vaccine responses in identical twins.

The clonotype comes from a woman in her late teens or twenties in good health. The chain joins TRBV27 to TRBJ2-7; D is perhaps TRBD1 or TRBD2 (5 bases each). Sequences were obtained from CD4+ T cells sorted from blood. CDR3 protein: CASSLTGTSAYEQYF. The CDR3 nucleotides read TGTGCCAGCAGTCTCACCGGGACCTCCGCCTACGAGCAGTACTTC.